This T cell receptor beta chain is drawn from a study of T cell responses to AZD1222 COVID-19 vaccine. Study-level findings and limits: Mapped onto spike, vaccine-associated CD4 TCRs spanned it and were dominant at 160-218 and 743-854. Baseline seropositivity occurred in only 5 to 7 AZD1222 recipients. Repertoires were obtained solely post-peak T cell response.

Produced via immunoSEQ multiplex PCR; TCRdb's table is partial and in-frame only. In the table there are under 150,000 clones, over 85% of which are singletons. This clone was detected only a few times. The antigen is undetermined. From germline, CDR1 is SGHKS and CDR2 YYEKEE (reference sequence). The CDR3 is 14 residues long. V was pared by 1 base and J by 6 bases, with 2 bases of the junction left unmatched. This clonotype was sampled from an adult in good health. This chain joins TRBV5-5 and TRBJ2-3, with 10 positions matching TRBD2. The material sequenced was peripheral blood, taken on day 0 of AZD1222 vaccination. CDR3 sequence reads: CASSLSGGADTQYF. The CDR3, as DNA: TGTGCCAGCAGCTTGAGCGGGGGGGCGGATACGCAGTATTTT.